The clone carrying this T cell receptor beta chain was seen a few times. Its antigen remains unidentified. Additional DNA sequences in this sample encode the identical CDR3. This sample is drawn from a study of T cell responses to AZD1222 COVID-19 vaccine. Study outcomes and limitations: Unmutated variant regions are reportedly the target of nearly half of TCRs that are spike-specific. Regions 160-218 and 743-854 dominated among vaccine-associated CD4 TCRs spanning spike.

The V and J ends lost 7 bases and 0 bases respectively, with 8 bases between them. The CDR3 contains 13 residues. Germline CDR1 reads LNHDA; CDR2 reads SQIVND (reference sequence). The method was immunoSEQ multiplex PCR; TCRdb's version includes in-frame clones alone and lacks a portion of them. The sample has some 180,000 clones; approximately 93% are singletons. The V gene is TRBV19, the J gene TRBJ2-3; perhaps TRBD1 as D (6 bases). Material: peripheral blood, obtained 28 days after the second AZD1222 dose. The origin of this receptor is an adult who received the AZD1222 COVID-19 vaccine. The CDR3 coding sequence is TGTGCCAGTAACAGGGCGAGCACAGATACGCAGTATTTT. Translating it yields CASNRASTDTQYF. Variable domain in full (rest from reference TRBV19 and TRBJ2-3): DGGITQSPKYLFRKEGQNVTLSCEQNLNHDAMYWYRQDPGQGLRLIYYSQIVNDFQKGDIAEGYSVSREKKESFPLTVTSAQKNPTAFYLCASNRASTDTQYFGPGTRLTVL.